The TCR beta chain under discussion was sequenced for a study of cytomegalovirus exposure and HLA in healthy donors. Turning to the study itself: There were under 130 million unique TCR beta sequences, drawn from approximately 190 million T cells, in an earlier analysis. The study's findings and limits: Previous analysis showed most TCR beta V segments were productive about 90% or about 30% of the time. In a later analysis, at a false discovery rate of 0.05, over 15,000 TCR beta sequences were associated with HLA alleles.

In the PCR, 60 Vbeta and 13 Jbeta primers were used. Clones were sequenced by immunoSEQ multiplex PCR, and TCRdb holds only the in-frame ones, with some missing. The sample has about 160,000 clones, around 83% seen once. Per the germline V gene, CDR1 is MGHDK and CDR2 is SYGVNS. The CDR3 runs 12 residues. Trimming left V 6 bases short and J 4 bases short, with 9 bases between. There were likely unrecorded immune exposures, though donors were nominally healthy when sampled. As for this clone: Its antigen remains unknown.

The chain employs TRBV25-1 and TRBJ1-2, with a tentative D call TRBD1 (6 bases). This TCR was recovered from a man in his forties or fifties in good health and CMV-seropositive. What was sequenced was PBMCs. CDR3 DNA sequence: TGTGCCAGCAGCGGACAGCTCTATGGCTACACCTTC. Its translation is CASSGQLYGYTF.